A selection of T cell receptor beta chains follows, all from one sample in a study of cytomegalovirus exposure and HLA in healthy donors. The table came from immunoSEQ multiplex PCR; TCRdb's copy has only in-frame clones and leaves some out. The repertoire holds about 130,000 clones, with about nine tenths as singletons. Sequencing used PBMCs. These receptors were taken from a woman aged 25 to 39 in good health and CMV-seropositive. CDR3s include the opening cysteine and the closing phenylalanine or tryptophan. A D gene is named only where the DNA matches it firmly. Size is stated for part of the rows, as once, few or many counts, or as a class when the clone is expanded.

j_gene	d_gene	abundance	v_gene	CDR3nt	CDR3aa
TRBJ2-3	TRBD1	.	TRBV4-1	TGCGCCAGCAGCCAAGTACCAGGGGGCCCTTTGGGCACAGATACGCAGTATTTT	CASSQVPGGPLGTDTQYF
TRBJ2-3	.	.	TRBV19	TGTGCCAGTAGTATACGCAGGGAAACAGATACGCAGTATTTT	CASSIRRETDTQYF
TRBJ1-6	.	.	TRBV4-1	TGCGCCAGCAGCCAAGCTCCCAGTTCACCCCTCCACTTT	CASSQAPSSPLHF
TRBJ1-6	.	.	TRBV5-6	TGTGCCAGCAGCTTGTCGCTACCAAATTCACCCCTCCACTTT	CASSLSLPNSPLHF
TRBJ1-5	.	.	TRBV6-1	TGTGCCAGCAGTGTAAGGGGTGGTAGCAATCAGCCCCAGCATTTT	CASSVRGGSNQPQHF
TRBJ2-7	.	.	TRBV21-1	TGTGCCAAAGACCGGCTAGCGGGGTCCTACGAGCAGTACTTC	CAKDRLAGSYEQYF
TRBJ2-7	TRBD1	.	TRBV2	TGTGCCAGCAGAAAACAGGGGTCCTACGAGCAGTACTTC	CASRKQGSYEQYF
TRBJ2-7	TRBD2	.	TRBV5-1	TGCGCCAGCAGCTACACTACAAGCGGGAGGCTCGGCGAGCAGTACTTC	CASSYTTSGRLGEQYF
TRBJ1-4	.	.	TRBV27	TGTGCCAGCAGCCTCCGGGGAGGGCGGGAGGAAAAACTGTTTTTT	CASSLRGGREEKLFF
TRBJ2-1	TRBD2	.	TRBV10-1	TGCGCCAGCAGTGAGTCAGGGCTAGCGGGAAGCAATGAGCAGTTCTTC	CASSESGLAGSNEQFF
TRBJ2-1	TRBD2	.	TRBV2	TGTGCCAGCAGGAAGCGGGAGGGCTACAATGAGCAGTTCTTC	CASRKREGYNEQFF
TRBJ2-7	TRBD2	.	TRBV9	TGTGCCAGCAGCGTAAACCCAACTAGCGGGAGGAATGAGCAGTACTTC	CASSVNPTSGRNEQYF
TRBJ2-2	TRBD2	.	TRBV7-3	TGTGCCAGCAGCTTAAAGGCGCTAGCGGGAGGAAACACCGGGGAGCTGTTTTTT	CASSLKALAGGNTGELFF
TRBJ2-2	TRBD1	.	TRBV9	TGTGCCAGCAGCGCCCGACAGGGGGCACCGAACACCGGGGAGCTGTTTTTT	CASSARQGAPNTGELFF
TRBJ2-7	TRBD1	.	TRBV2	TGTGCCAGCAGGTCCGGGACAGGGGGGAACTACGAGCAGTACTTC	CASRSGTGGNYEQYF
TRBJ2-5	TRBD2	once	TRBV6-5	TGTGCCAGCAGTTATGAGGCTAGCGGGGCCCAGTGGACCCAGTACTTC	CASSYEASGAQWTQYF
TRBJ1-2	.	.	TRBV5-6	TGTGCCAGCAGCTTGATGGCAGGGGCTGGCTACACCTTC	CASSLMAGAGYTF
TRBJ2-5	TRBD1	.	TRBV7-2	TGTGCCAGCAGCTACTCCGGGACAGAAGAGACCCAGTACTTC	CASSYSGTEETQYF
TRBJ2-3	.	.	TRBV7-3	TGTGCCAGCAGCCCAGGGCAGGACACAGATACGCAGTATTTT	CASSPGQDTDTQYF
TRBJ2-3	.	.	TRBV7-9	TGTGCCAGCAGCCTAGCACAGGACGGCCCTAGCACAGATACGCAGTATTTT	CASSLAQDGPSTDTQYF
TRBJ2-3	.	.	TRBV5-1	TGCGCCAGCAGCTCCGCCCGGGGAGATACGCAGTATTTT	CASSSARGDTQYF
TRBJ2-5	TRBD2	.	TRBV9	TGTGCCAGCAGCGTAGCTGGGCGGGGGGGGAGTGAGACCCAGTACTTC	CASSVAGRGGSETQYF
TRBJ2-7	TRBD1	.	TRBV5-4	TGTGCCAGCAGCTCGAAAGACAGGGAGTTTGACGAGCAGTACTTC	CASSSKDREFDEQYF
TRBJ2-5	.	.	TRBV5-6	TGTGCCAGCAGGTTGTGGGGCCTACCTCAAGAGACCCAGTACTTC	CASRLWGLPQETQYF
TRBJ1-1	.	.	TRBV29-1	TGCAGCGTTCGTACAGAGCCCATGAACACTGAAGCTTTCTTT	CSVRTEPMNTEAFF
TRBJ2-5	TRBD2	.	TRBV9	TGTGCCAGCAGCGTTCTAGCGGGAGACGTGGAGACCCAGTACTTC	CASSVLAGDVETQYF
TRBJ2-1	TRBD1	.	TRBV7-9	TGTGCCAGCAGCTTCCGCGGGACAGGGGTTCTGGGTGAGCAGTTCTTC	CASSFRGTGVLGEQFF
TRBJ2-7	TRBD2	.	TRBV28	TGTGCCAGCATCACAGCGGGGGGCTACGAGCAGTACTTC	CASITAGGYEQYF
TRBJ2-2	.	.	TRBV9	TGTGCCAGCAGCGTAGAGGGGTCCCCTCAGGGGGAGCTGTTTTTT	CASSVEGSPQGELFF
TRBJ1-5	.	.	TRBV4-1	TGCGCCAGCAGCCAAGAAGGGAGGGTCGGTCAGCCCCAGCATTTT	CASSQEGRVGQPQHF
TRBJ2-7	TRBD2	.	TRBV29-1	TGCAGCGTTGGACCTCAAGCGGGAGACCCCTACGAGCAGTACTTC	CSVGPQAGDPYEQYF
TRBJ2-2	TRBD2	.	TRBV7-9	TGTGCCAGCAGCTTAGGGATAGCGGGAGTTTTCGGGGAGCTGTTTTTT	CASSLGIAGVFGELFF
TRBJ2-1	.	.	TRBV5-1	TGCGCCAGCAGCTCGGGCCAGGGGAATGAGCAGTTCTTC	CASSSGQGNEQFF
TRBJ2-5	TRBD2	.	TRBV18	TGTGCCAGCTCACCCCGCGGACTAGCGATGGAGACCCAGTACTTC	CASSPRGLAMETQYF
TRBJ1-6	TRBD1	.	TRBV2	TGTGCCAGCAGTGAAAGGCTTGGACAGGGGAGTTCACCCCTCCACTTT	CASSERLGQGSSPLHF
TRBJ1-2	.	.	TRBV5-1	TGCGCCAGCAGTTCACCAGGGTTTGGATATGGCTACACCTTC	CASSSPGFGYGYTF
TRBJ1-3	.	few	TRBV19	TGTGCCAGTAGTATCCGACACACAACCTCTGGAAACACCATATATTTT	CASSIRHTTSGNTIYF
TRBJ2-7	TRBD2	.	TRBV7-9	TGTGCCAGCAGCCCGCTAGCGGGGGTCCCCCCCGAGCAGTACTTC	CASSPLAGVPPEQYF
TRBJ2-1	.	.	TRBV4-1	TGCGCCAGCAGCCAAGGACTTCCCTACAATGAGCAGTTCTTC	CASSQGLPYNEQFF
TRBJ2-7	TRBD1	.	TRBV6-5	TGTGCCAGCAGACCTGACAGGGAGTGGTACGAGCAGTACTTC	CASRPDREWYEQYF
TRBJ1-3	.	.	TRBV28	TGTGCCAGCAGCTGGGACTTCGACTCTGGAAACACCATATATTTT	CASSWDFDSGNTIYF
TRBJ1-5	.	.	TRBV21-1	TGTGCCAGCATTACCGACAGGTGTAGCAATCAGCCCCAGCATTTT	CASITDRCSNQPQHF
TRBJ2-2	.	.	TRBV19	TGTGCCAGTACCCCCCGAGAGGGGGGGGTCGGCAGCGGGGAGCTGTTTTTT	CASTPREGGVGSGELFF
TRBJ2-3	TRBD2	.	TRBV5-1	TGCGCCAGCAGCTGGGGGCTAGCGGGGAACACAGATACGCAGTATTTT	CASSWGLAGNTDTQYF
TRBJ2-3	.	.	TRBV6-4	TGTGCCAGCAGTGACTCGGCAGGGACTGATACGCAGTATTTT	CASSDSAGTDTQYF